These 5 T cell receptor beta chains share one sample of origin, sequenced in a study of T-cell reconstitution after alpha-beta-depleted transplantation in children. A library of TCRbeta sequences, prepared with unique molecular identifiers, was generated. TCRdb re-analysed the PCR reads in MiXCR, keeping a single row per CDR3 protein. This table holds about 340,000 distinct CDR3 sequences, about a tenth found once. Sequenced material: PBMCs from the stem cell graft donor, taken from the stem cell graft. The receptor set was obtained from a human donor who donated a stem cell graft to a child with acute lymphoblastic leukemia.

This clonotype was found many times. This chain connects TRBV5-1 to TRBJ2-3, with 7 bases fitting TRBD2. The V gene end was trimmed by 7 bases and the J gene end by 0 bases; junction bases not matched to a gene: 5. This CDR3 spans 14 amino acids. Germline assignment: CDR1 SGHRS and CDR2 YFSETQ. In nucleotides, the CDR3 is TGCGCCAGCGAGACTAGCCCGAGCACAGATACGCAGTATTTT. Its translation: CASETSPSTDTQYF.

This clonotype was seen only a few times. The V and J genes are TRBV5-1 and TRBJ2-7; 10 positions agree with TRBD1. This CDR3 spans 15 amino acids. Germline CDR1 is SGHRS and CDR2 is YFSETQ. Trimming at V came to 4 bases and at J to 5 bases, leaving 9 bases not matched to a gene. CDR3 DNA sequence: TGCGCCAGCAGCACGGGACAGGGGCCCACCAACGAGCAGTACTTC. It specifies CASSTGQGPTNEQYF.

This clonotype was observed at least ten times. The chain is built from TRBV12-3 or TRBV12-4 and TRBJ1-3; D might be TRBD1 (5 bases). V was clipped by 4 bases and J by 5 bases, with 9 bases between them. CDR3 length equals 13 residues. CDR3 loop: CASSSDRRNTIYF. CDR3 in DNA: TGTGCCAGCAGTTCCGACAGACGAAACACCATATATTTT.

CDR3 loop: CSVRRLGMGQGALSYEQYF. DNA for the CDR3: TGCAGCGTCCGAAGGTTGGGGATGGGACAGGGGGCTTTGTCCTACGAGCAGTACTTC. The J gene is TRBJ2-7, the V gene TRBV29-1; 12 nucleotides line up with TRBD1. This CDR3 contains 19 residues. Losses at the gene ends were 6 bases for V and 1 base for J; bases not matched to a gene: 19. Looked up from germline, CDR1 is SQVTM and CDR2 is ANQGSEA.

This clonotype was detected many times. This chain joins TRBV5-1 and TRBJ2-5; D is undetermined. Trimming removed 4 bases at V and 2 bases at J, with 6 bases between. Germline CDR1 reads SGHRS; CDR2 reads YFSETQ. The CDR3 totals 12 residues. CDR3 bases: TGCGCCAGCAGCCGACCGCAAGAGACCCAGTACTTC. Residues: CASSRPQETQYF. Drawing the rest from reference TRBV5-1 and TRBJ2-5, the complete variable domain is KAGVTQTPRYLIKTRGQQVTLSCSPISGHRSVSWYQQTPGQGLQFLFEYFSETQRNKGNFPGRFSGRQFSNSRSEMNVSTLELGDSALYLCASSRPQETQYFGPGTRLLVL.